A selection of T cell receptor beta chains follows, all from one sample in a study of Tregs in tolerant kidney transplant recipients. The repertoire was sequenced with immunoSEQ multiplex PCR; TCRdb's copy has only in-frame clones and lacks some. The sample lists approximately 100,000 clones, 93% occurring once. The input for sequencing was CD4+ T cells from blood, taken before the transplant. The origin of the receptors is a human donor who received a combined kidney and bone marrow transplant. The CDR3 runs from the conserved cysteine through the conserved F or W. The D gene is left open where the match is weak. The size entry is marked missing in some rows and otherwise reads once, few, many or a size class.

CDR3,DNA,V,size,D,J
CASSYTRGEVIGYTF,TGTGCCAGCAGTTATACCAGGGGAGAGGTAATCGGCTACACCTTC,TRBV6-5,once,-,TRBJ1-2
CASSLGSGVVTEAFF,TGTGCCAGCAGCTTAGGGTCAGGGGTGGTCACTGAAGCTTTCTTT,TRBV13,-,-,TRBJ1-1
CASSRTGGWNEQFF,TGTGCCAGCAGCCGGACAGGGGGTTGGAATGAGCAGTTCTTC,TRBV27,-,TRBD1,TRBJ2-1
CASSSRRLADSYEQYF,TGTGCCAGCAGCTCCAGGAGACTAGCGGACTCCTACGAGCAGTACTTC,TRBV7-2,-,TRBD2,TRBJ2-7
CASSGTQRGGFWVGETQYF,TGTGCCAGCAGCGGGACTCAACGGGGGGGCTTTTGGGTTGGAGAGACCCAGTACTTC,TRBV9,once,TRBD2,TRBJ2-5
CAWSFGDRNYGYTF,TGTGCCTGGAGTTTCGGGGATAGAAACTATGGCTACACCTTC,TRBV30,once,-,TRBJ1-2
CSHRGGAPMTEAFF,TGCAGCCACCGGGGGGGGGCGCCGATGACTGAAGCTTTCTTT,TRBV29-1,-,-,TRBJ1-1
CASNPWRDKGDTQYF,TGTGCCAGCAACCCCTGGCGGGATAAGGGAGATACGCAGTATTTT,TRBV6-5,-,-,TRBJ2-3
CASSTNPRDTQYF,TGTGCCAGCAGCACCAACCCTCGGGATACGCAGTATTTT,TRBV7-7,-,-,TRBJ2-3
CASSEARGPGQETQYF,TGTGCCAGCAGTGAAGCGAGGGGGCCTGGACAAGAGACCCAGTACTTC,TRBV25-1,-,TRBD1,TRBJ2-5
CASSPSNQPQHF,TGTGCCAGCAGTCCGAGCAATCAGCCCCAGCATTTT,TRBV6-1,-,-,TRBJ1-5
CASSQAGETYGYTF,TGTGCCAGCAGCCAGGCGGGCGAAACCTATGGCTACACCTTC,TRBV28,-,-,TRBJ1-2
CASSPDSWGEAFF,TGTGCCAGCTCACCCGACAGCTGGGGTGAAGCTTTCTTT,TRBV18,-,-,TRBJ1-1
CASSLQTGGSTEAFF,TGTGCCAGCAGTCTCCAGACAGGGGGGAGTACTGAAGCTTTCTTT,TRBV27,once,TRBD1,TRBJ1-1
CASSLGQNYGYTF,TGCGCCAGCAGCCTGGGGCAAAACTATGGCTACACCTTC,TRBV5-1,-,-,TRBJ1-2
CARDRAEGVDEQFF,TGTGCCAGGGACAGGGCGGAGGGGGTCGATGAGCAGTTCTTC,TRBV30,-,TRBD1,TRBJ2-1
CASSPRGDYGYTF,TGTGCCAGCAGCCCTCGCGGGGACTATGGCTACACCTTC,TRBV7-8,-,-,TRBJ1-2
CASSLEGRQNQPQHF,TGCGCCAGCAGCTTGGAAGGAAGACAGAATCAGCCCCAGCATTTT,TRBV5-1,-,-,TRBJ1-5
CASNSGGPDTQYF,TGTGCCAGTAATAGCGGGGGACCAGATACGCAGTATTTT,TRBV10-3,-,TRBD2,TRBJ2-3
CASSFSAGGEETQYF,TGCGCCAGCAGCTTTAGTGCAGGGGGCGAAGAGACCCAGTACTTC,TRBV5-1,-,TRBD1,TRBJ2-5
CASSPGQGARYGYTF,TGCGCCAGCAGCCCGGGACAGGGGGCGCGCTATGGCTACACCTTC,TRBV4-3,-,TRBD1,TRBJ1-2
CATSARDRGSHEQYF,TGTGCCACCAGCGCCCGGGACAGAGGGTCCCACGAGCAGTACTTC,TRBV15,-,TRBD1,TRBJ2-7
CASSELGQGLPLHF,TGTGCCAGCAGTGAACTCGGACAGGGTTTACCCCTCCACTTT,TRBV6-1,-,TRBD1,TRBJ1-6
CASSQGASMNTEAFF,TGCGCCAGCAGCCAAGGGGCCAGCATGAACACTGAAGCTTTCTTT,TRBV4-1,-,-,TRBJ1-1
CASSLTDRLYGYTF,TGTGCCAGCAGCTTAACAGACAGGCTCTATGGCTACACCTTC,TRBV7-8,-,-,TRBJ1-2
CASSRRQGDGYTF,TGTGCCAGCAGCCGGAGACAGGGAGACGGCTACACCTTC,TRBV11-1,-,TRBD1,TRBJ1-2
CSVSQEGYGYTF,TGCAGCGTTTCGCAGGAGGGCTATGGCTACACCTTC,TRBV29-1,-,-,TRBJ1-2
CASRRGGRSTQYF,TGTGCCAGCAGGCGGGGAGGCCGGTCTACGCAGTATTTT,TRBV6-5,-,-,TRBJ2-3
CASSSRGTQAYNEQFF,TGTGCCAGCAGCTCAAGAGGGACACAGGCCTACAATGAGCAGTTCTTC,TRBV11-3,-,-,TRBJ2-1
CASSNQGRGLLGELFF,TGTGCCAGCAGCAATCAGGGTCGTGGCTTGTTGGGGGAGCTGTTTTTT,TRBV13,-,-,TRBJ2-2
CASSSNYLSTDTQYF,TGTGCCAGCAGCTCCAACTACCTTAGCACAGATACGCAGTATTTT,TRBV7-6,-,-,TRBJ2-3
CASSGMEGTEAFF,TGTGCCAGCAGTGGCATGGAGGGCACTGAAGCTTTCTTT,TRBV2,few,-,TRBJ1-1
CAWRPTGSNYGYTF,TGTGCCTGGAGGCCCACAGGGAGTAACTATGGCTACACCTTC,TRBV30,-,-,TRBJ1-2
CASSKGPGQNQPQHF,TGTGCCAGCAGCAAAGGGCCGGGACAGAACCAGCCCCAGCATTTT,TRBV21-1,-,-,TRBJ1-5
CASSPPKQGVHTDTQYF,TGTGCCAGCTCACCGCCTAAACAGGGGGTACACACAGATACGCAGTATTTT,TRBV18,once,TRBD1,TRBJ2-3
CASSRSTGTGFHYEQYF,TGTGCCAGCAGCAGGTCGACCGGGACAGGGTTTCACTACGAGCAGTACTTC,TRBV7-2,few,TRBD1,TRBJ2-7
CSVRGQPQMNTEAFF,TGCAGCGTCCGCGGACAGCCCCAAATGAACACTGAAGCTTTCTTT,TRBV29-1,-,-,TRBJ1-1
CASSRGVQETQYF,TGTGCCAGCAGTCGGGGGGTTCAAGAGACCCAGTACTTC,TRBV4-2,-,TRBD2,TRBJ2-5
CASSIPGQGMNTEAFF,TGTGCCAGCAGCATTCCGGGACAGGGAATGAACACTGAAGCTTTCTTT,TRBV11-3,once,TRBD1,TRBJ1-1
CASSSLSYEQYF,TGTGCCAGCAGCTCCCTCTCCTACGAGCAGTACTTC,TRBV7-2,-,-,TRBJ2-7
CASSLEVLATYGYTF,TGTGCCAGCAGCCTCGAGGTCCTCGCCACCTATGGCTACACCTTC,TRBV4-2,-,-,TRBJ1-2
CAWSVALAGEGEQYF,TGTGCCTGGAGTGTCGCCCTAGCGGGAGAGGGGGAGCAGTACTTC,TRBV30,-,TRBD2,TRBJ2-7
CAISPVGAQETQYF,TGTGCCATCAGTCCAGTTGGGGCCCAAGAGACCCAGTACTTC,TRBV10-3,-,-,TRBJ2-5
CASSVGLAHYSGNTIYF,TGTGCCAGCAGCGTAGGGTTGGCTCACTACTCTGGAAACACCATATATTTT,TRBV9,-,-,TRBJ1-3
CASSFTGVNTGELFF,TGTGCCAGCAGCTTCACAGGGGTTAACACCGGGGAGCTGTTTTTT,TRBV5-4,-,TRBD1,TRBJ2-2
CASSFAGGANYGYTF,TGTGCCAGCAGCTTCGCTGGGGGGGCTAACTATGGCTACACCTTC,TRBV7-9,-,-,TRBJ1-2
CASSPRLAGGHNEQFF,TGTGCCAGCAGCCCCAGACTAGCGGGAGGCCACAATGAGCAGTTCTTC,TRBV9,-,TRBD2,TRBJ2-1
CASSLWGNRGGTEAFF,TGTGCCAGCAGTTTATGGGGGAACAGGGGGGGCACTGAAGCTTTCTTT,TRBV28,-,TRBD1,TRBJ1-1